The entry below describes one TCR beta chain. Profiling relied on immunoSEQ multiplex PCR, and the TCRdb table lists in-frame clones only, not all of them. Of approximately 150,000 clones listed, about 76% are singletons. CDR1 is SGHRS, CDR2 YFSETQ, per germline. V lost 2 bases, J lost 0 bases, and 9 bases lay in between. This CDR3 comprises 15 residues. This entry comes from a study of blood T cell repertoires in COVID-19. At the level of the study: PBMCs, B-cell-depleted T cells, or T cells were the source of the cDNA or gDNA that made up the material.

This receptor was identified in a human donor in a cohort sampled during active COVID-19. Sequencing was carried out using peripheral blood. This chain connects TRBV5-1 to TRBJ1-3, with D hard to call. CDR3 loop: CASSFREGSGNTIYF. DNA of the CDR3: TGCGCCAGCAGCTTCCGGGAGGGCTCTGGAAACACCATATATTTT.